This entry describes one T cell receptor (beta chain). 13 Jbeta primers and 60 Vbeta primers were used for the PCR. Libraries were prepared by immunoSEQ multiplex PCR; TCRdb keeps only in-frame clonotypes and omits some of them. The sample has under 200,000 clones, almost 85% seen once. The sample is drawn from a study of cytomegalovirus exposure and HLA in healthy donors. The trim removed 7 bases at V and 1 base at J, leaving 8 bases unmatched. Germline lookup yields CDR1 SGDLS and CDR2 YYNGEE. The CDR3 loop spans 15 amino acids. The specimen was PBMCs. The sequence was collected from a boy younger than 18 in good health and CMV-seronegative. V and J are TRBV9 and TRBJ2-1, with 7 nucleotides matching TRBD1. This CDR3 is CASGMTGNSYNEQFF. The CDR3 bases are TGTGCCAGCGGGATGACAGGGAATTCCTACAATGAGCAGTTCTTC.